Listed below are T cell receptor beta chains from one sample, sequenced in a study of T-cell memory formation after mild COVID-19. TCRdb itself ran the 5' RACE reads through MiXCR, one entry per CDR3 protein. Of 290,000 or so distinct CDR3 sequences listed, roughly a fifth were seen once; the top ten hold around 21%. Sequencing input: PBMCs or a T cell subset sorted from them (not recorded which). These receptors all come from a man in his late teens or twenties who had mild COVID-19 (a few samples of this study predate the infection). Cell type and time point are not known. The CDR3 runs from the conserved cysteine through the conserved F or W. Fields, in order: J gene, clone size, D gene, V gene, CDR3 DNA, CDR3 protein. D genes are given only for firm matches. Size is omitted from some rows. Given values are once, few, many or a class for expanded clones.

J: TRBJ2-1
size: few
D: .
V: TRBV7-3
DNA: TGTGCCAGCAGTCCAGCTCCGAGCTCCTACAATGAGCAGTTCTTC
CDR3: CASSPAPSSYNEQFF

J: TRBJ2-7
size: many
D: TRBD1
V: TRBV12-3/TRBV12-4
DNA: TGTGCCAGCAGTTCCGACAGGGGGGACTATACCGGATGGGAGCAGTACTTC
CDR3: CASSSDRGDYTGWEQYF

J: TRBJ1-1
size: few
D: .
V: TRBV12-3/TRBV12-4
DNA: TGTGCCAGCAGTCACGACCAGAACACTGAAGCTTTCTTT
CDR3: CASSHDQNTEAFF

J: TRBJ1-1
size: .
D: .
V: TRBV7-9
DNA: TGTGCCAGCAGCTTAGTTCCGGCCGTGAACACTGAAGCTTTCTTT
CDR3: CASSLVPAVNTEAFF

J: TRBJ2-1
size: .
D: .
V: TRBV7-9
DNA: TGTGCCAGCAGCGCAGGGACCTCCACCAATGAGCAGTTCTTC
CDR3: CASSAGTSTNEQFF

J: TRBJ1-2
size: .
D: .
V: TRBV9
DNA: TGTGCCAGCAGTCGGGGGGCAGAAGGCTACACCTTC
CDR3: CASSRGAEGYTF

J: TRBJ2-3
size: .
D: .
V: TRBV20-1
DNA: TGCAGTGCTAGGGGGCCCGGAGGTAGGACGCAGTATTTT
CDR3: CSARGPGGRTQYF

J: TRBJ1-2
size: few
D: .
V: TRBV20-1
DNA: TGCAGTGCTAGAGTGGTGGCTAACTATGGCTACACCTTC
CDR3: CSARVVANYGYTF

J: TRBJ1-5
size: .
D: .
V: TRBV12-3/TRBV12-4
DNA: TGTGCTGGGGGGTATAGCAATCAGCCCCAGCATTTT
CDR3: CAGGYSNQPQHF

J: TRBJ1-2
size: few
D: TRBD1
V: TRBV2
DNA: TGTGCCAGCACTCTGAAGTGGGGCAGGGGGCAATTTGGCTACACCTTC
CDR3: CASTLKWGRGQFGYTF

J: TRBJ2-7
size: few
D: .
V: TRBV7-2
DNA: TGTGCCAGCAGCTTAGGGGAGAGGGACGAGCAGTACTTC
CDR3: CASSLGERDEQYF

J: TRBJ2-5
size: few
D: TRBD1
V: TRBV5-6
DNA: TGTGCCAGCAGCTCGGGACAGGGGACCCAGTACTTC
CDR3: CASSSGQGTQYF

J: TRBJ1-1
size: .
D: .
V: TRBV20-1
DNA: TGCAGTGCTCCTCCCAGGGAAGGTGAAGCTTTCTTT
CDR3: CSAPPREGEAFF

J: TRBJ2-1
size: many
D: TRBD2
V: TRBV6-4
DNA: TGTGCCAGCAGTGACTCAGCGGGGGGGCCGAATGAGCAGTTCTTC
CDR3: CASSDSAGGPNEQFF

J: TRBJ2-3
size: few
D: .
V: TRBV11-1
DNA: TGTGCCAGCAGCTCCACCCAGGGATCAGTCACAGATACGCAGTATTTT
CDR3: CASSSTQGSVTDTQYF

J: TRBJ1-1
size: .
D: .
V: TRBV2
DNA: TGTGCCAGCAGGGACCGGGGATTGACCCAAGAAGCTTTCTTT
CDR3: CASRDRGLTQEAFF

J: TRBJ2-6
size: few
D: .
V: TRBV29-1
DNA: TGCAGCGCCGGGGATACAGGGTTCCCCAACGTCCTGACTTTC
CDR3: CSAGDTGFPNVLTF

J: TRBJ1-5
size: .
D: .
V: TRBV12-3/TRBV12-4
DNA: TGTGCCAGCAGTTTACAGAGTCAGCCCCAGCATTTT
CDR3: CASSLQSQPQHF

J: TRBJ1-6
size: many
D: .
V: TRBV5-1
DNA: TGCGCCAGCAGCTCCCGCAGGGCCCGTAATTCACCCCTCCACTTT
CDR3: CASSSRRARNSPLHF

J: TRBJ2-3
size: few
D: .
V: TRBV18
DNA: TGTGCCAGCTCACCAACCGCCCCAAGAGATACGCAGTATTTT
CDR3: CASSPTAPRDTQYF

J: TRBJ2-3
size: few
D: TRBD1
V: TRBV24-1
DNA: TGTGCCACCAGTGATTGGACAGGGGGCGCCGATACGCAGTATTTT
CDR3: CATSDWTGGADTQYF

J: TRBJ2-6
size: few
D: TRBD1
V: TRBV10-3
DNA: TGTGCCATCAGGATCGAGACAGGGAAGGACTCTGGTGGGGCCAACGTCCTGACTTTC
CDR3: CAIRIETGKDSGGANVLTF

J: TRBJ2-3
size: .
D: .
V: TRBV20-1
DNA: TGCAGTGCTAGAGACCCTAGCGCCACAGATACGCAGTATTTT
CDR3: CSARDPSATDTQYF

J: TRBJ1-1
size: few
D: .
V: TRBV7-2
DNA: TGTGCCAGCAGCTGGACATCGAACACTGAAGCTTTCTTT
CDR3: CASSWTSNTEAFF

J: TRBJ1-1
size: many
D: .
V: TRBV5-6
DNA: TGTGCCAGCAGCTTGGCCCCTGGCAGGTGGCACACTGAAGCTTTCTTT
CDR3: CASSLAPGRWHTEAFF

J: TRBJ1-3
size: .
D: .
V: TRBV4-1
DNA: TGCGCCAGCAGCCGCGCCACCGGCTCTGGAAACACCATATATTTT
CDR3: CASSRATGSGNTIYF

J: TRBJ1-2
size: few
D: .
V: TRBV9
DNA: TGTGCCAGCAGCGTAGAGGTGGGCGGGGAGTCTGGCTACACCTTC
CDR3: CASSVEVGGESGYTF

J: TRBJ2-7
size: few
D: .
V: TRBV3-1
DNA: TGTGCCAGCAGCGACGACAGCCTGCACTACGAGCAGTACTTC
CDR3: CASSDDSLHYEQYF

J: TRBJ2-5
size: .
D: TRBD1
V: TRBV11-2
DNA: TGTGCCAGCAGCTTAGGAGGAACAGGGGGCGCGTATGAGACCCAGTACTTC
CDR3: CASSLGGTGGAYETQYF

J: TRBJ2-3
size: many
D: .
V: TRBV5-1
DNA: TGCGCCAGCAGCTTAGAAACCCTGGGCGGGACAGATACGCAGTATTTT
CDR3: CASSLETLGGTDTQYF

J: TRBJ1-2
size: .
D: .
V: TRBV5-1
DNA: TGCGCCAGCAGCTTAAGAGATGGGGAAAAATATGGCTACACCTTC
CDR3: CASSLRDGEKYGYTF

J: TRBJ2-7
size: .
D: .
V: TRBV2
DNA: TGTGCCAGCAGTGTATCCGGGGGGCCCTCCTACGAGCAGTACTTC
CDR3: CASSVSGGPSYEQYF

J: TRBJ2-1
size: many
D: .
V: TRBV5-6
DNA: TGTGCCAGCAGTAAGGGGGGCCCCTACAATGAGCAGTTCTTC
CDR3: CASSKGGPYNEQFF

J: TRBJ1-1
size: .
D: TRBD1
V: TRBV5-1
DNA: TGCGCCAGCAGCCGCGGACAGGGAGCGGGCACTGAAGCTTTCTTT
CDR3: CASSRGQGAGTEAFF

J: TRBJ2-4
size: few
D: .
V: TRBV14
DNA: TGTGCCAGCAGCCAAGATCAGGCACGGAGGAACATTCAGTACTTC
CDR3: CASSQDQARRNIQYF

J: TRBJ2-5
size: .
D: .
V: TRBV29-1
DNA: TGCAGCGTTGGTGACCCTGAGGAGACCCAGTACTTC
CDR3: CSVGDPEETQYF